Presented here are 10 T cell receptor beta chains from one specimen sequenced in a study of shared clonotypes between healthy human individuals. Profiling relied on immunoSEQ multiplex PCR, and the TCRdb table lists in-frame clones only, not all of them. The sample carries about 2.4 million clones, 93% recorded once. The sequenced sample consisted of naive CD4+ T cells from PBMCs. Documented subset: CD45RA+ positively selected. These receptors all stem from a young man in good health. Some clones in this sample may be carry-over from other donors' samples.

This chain joins TRBV6-5 and TRBJ1-5, with D tentatively TRBD1 (5 bases). The V gene lost 6 bases and the J gene lost 2 bases, with 14 bases spanning the gap. Germline values: CDR1 MNHEY, CDR2 SVGAGI. The CDR3 loop spans 15 amino acids. As DNA, the CDR3 is TGTGCCAGCAGCCGGGGCCCCCCGGGCAATCAGCCCCAGCATTTT. It is translated as CASSRGPPGNQPQHF.

Comments on this clone: This sample also contains other DNA sequences that code for the same CDR3. This rearrangement joins TRBV18 to TRBJ1-1; D not certain. Germline V lookup: CDR1 KGHSH, CDR2 LQKENI. Trimming shortened V by 3 bases and J by 0 bases, and 14 bases separated the two germline ends. The CDR3 totals 16 residues. The CDR3, as DNA: TGTGCCAGCTCACCGCCGACGGGAGGGATGAACACTGAAGCTTTCTTT. It yields the protein CASSPPTGGMNTEAFF. Full variable domain (remainder filled in from reference TRBV18 and TRBJ1-1): NAGVMQNPRHLVRRRGQEARLRCSPMKGHSHVYWYRQLPEEGLKFMVYLQKENIIDESGMPKERFSAEFPKEGPSILRIQQVVRGDSAAYFCASSPPTGGMNTEAFFGQGTRLTVV.

About this clone itself: The sample contains more than one DNA sequence encoding this CDR3. The chain uses TRBV5-4 and TRBJ2-7; TRBD2 matches at 9 bases. The trim removed 2 bases at V and 0 bases at J, leaving 0 bases unmatched. The germline gives CDR1 SGHNT, CDR2 YYREEE (reference sequence). This CDR3 comprises 14 residues. Here the CDR3 DNA reads TGTGCCAGCAGCTTTAGCGGGAGCTCCTACGAGCAGTACTTC. This gives the protein CASSFSGSSYEQYF.

V is TRBV28 and J is TRBJ1-1, with a tentative D call TRBD1 (5 bases). Germline V gene data show CDR1 as MDHEN and CDR2 as SYDVKM. This CDR3 is 12 amino acids long. This chain's CDR3 is CVTGTVNTEAFF. CDR3 DNA sequence: TGTGTAACCGGGACGGTGAACACTGAAGCTTTCTTT.

The V call is TRBV9, the J call TRBJ1-2; maybe TRBD1 (6 bases). This CDR3 contains 13 residues. The germline V gene has CDR1 SGDLS and CDR2 YYNGEE. The germline V and J ends were trimmed by 4 bases and 7 bases, with 14 bases remaining between them. The CDR3 reads CASSLAGGSGYTF. The CDR3 bases are TGTGCCAGCAGCCTAGCTGGGGGCAGTGGCTACACCTTC.

The J gene is TRBJ2-1, the V gene TRBV6-4; 14 nucleotides align to TRBD2. CDR1 is MRHNA, CDR2 SNTAGT, per germline. V shed 6 bases and J 4 bases; nucleotides not matched to a gene: 5. The CDR3 length is 16 residues. CDR3 loop: CASSSRLAGGYNEQFF. Here the CDR3 DNA reads TGTGCCAGCAGCTCTCGACTAGCGGGAGGGTACAATGAGCAGTTCTTC.

The genes are TRBV7-9 and TRBJ1-4; 8 bases map to TRBD1. The CDR3 is made up of 12 amino acids. The germline CDR1 and CDR2 sequences are SEHNR and FQNEAQ (reference sequence). V was pared by 4 bases and J by 8 bases, with 0 bases of the junction left unmatched. The CDR3 nucleotides read TGTGCCAGCAGCTGGACAGGGGAAAAACTGTTTTTT. This gives the protein CASSWTGEKLFF.

The J gene is TRBJ2-7, the V gene TRBV6-6, with D possibly matching TRBD1 (6 bases). This CDR3 contains 14 residues. Germline CDR1 is MNHNY and CDR2 is SVGAGI (reference sequence). V gave up 6 bases and J gave up 2 bases, with 14 bases separating them. The CDR3 DNA reads TGTGCCAGCAGCCCGGGACATCTACCCTACGAGCAGTACTTC. Translated: CASSPGHLPYEQYF.

This clone was seen once. The rearrangement joins TRBV5-1 to TRBJ2-5; 7 nucleotides line up with TRBD1. Germline V gives CDR1 SGHRS, CDR2 YFSETQ. V shed 4 bases and J 1 base; nucleotides not matched to a gene: 7. The CDR3 covers 15 residues. The CDR3 DNA follows: TGCGCCAGCAGCCCAGAGGGACAGCCCCAAGAGACCCAGTACTTC. It yields the protein CASSPEGQPQETQYF.

The rearrangement uses TRBV27 and TRBJ2-2; either TRBD1 or TRBD2 may fit D (5 bases each). Deletions cut 2 bases from V and 4 bases from J, with 14 bases between. The CDR3 covers 16 residues. Germline values: CDR1 MNHEY, CDR2 SMNVEV (reference sequence). The CDR3 nucleotides read TGTGCCAGCAGTTTACGATTGGGGACGGGCACCGGGGAGCTGTTTTTT. Translation: CASSLRLGTGTGELFF.